The source of this T cell receptor (beta chain) is a study of blood T cell repertoires in COVID-19. Study-level background: Specimens from acute and convalescent COVID-19 originated in the United States, Italy and Spain.

In the authors' workflow: Nucleated cell number was recorded as an estimate derived from reference gene primer amplification. Only in-frame clones appear in the TCRdb table, and some are missing; sequencing was by immunoSEQ multiplex PCR. The V and J calls and clone size were taken over from that table, and D and trimming were inferred from the DNA. This table has around 270,000 clones, about 89% appearing once. The TCR sequence derives from a woman between 45 and 60 years old with acute or convalescent COVID-19. The sequencing sample was made of peripheral blood.

The chain's CDR3 is CASSVGQARSGANVLTF. CDR3 nucleotide sequence: TGTGCCAGCAGCGTAGGACAGGCTCGCTCTGGGGCCAACGTCCTGACTTTC. This chain links TRBV9 with TRBJ2-6; the D gene is possibly TRBD1 (6 bases). V was pared by 0 bases and J by 0 bases, with 10 bases between. The CDR3 contains 17 residues. From germline, CDR1 is SGDLS and CDR2 YYNGEE.